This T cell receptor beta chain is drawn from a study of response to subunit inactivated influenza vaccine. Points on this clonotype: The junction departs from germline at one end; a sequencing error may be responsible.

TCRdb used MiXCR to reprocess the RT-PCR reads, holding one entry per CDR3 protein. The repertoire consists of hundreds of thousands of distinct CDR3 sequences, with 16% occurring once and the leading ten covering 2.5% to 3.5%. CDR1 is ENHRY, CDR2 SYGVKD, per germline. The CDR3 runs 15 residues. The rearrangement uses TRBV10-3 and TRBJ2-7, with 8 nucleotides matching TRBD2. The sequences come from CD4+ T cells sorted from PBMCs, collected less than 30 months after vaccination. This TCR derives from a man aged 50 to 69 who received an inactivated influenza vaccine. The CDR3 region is CAIGDVAGQRYEQYF. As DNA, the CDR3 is TGTGCCATCGGTGACGTAGCGGGACAAAGGTACGAGCAGTACTTC.